This TCR beta chain stems from a study of blood T cell repertoires in COVID-19. Background on the study: The origin of the acute and convalescent COVID-19 samples was the United States, Italy and Spain. T cells, B-cell-depleted T cells, or PBMCs provided the cDNA or gDNA that served as material.

This clone is a singleton in its sample. This CDR3 spans 17 amino acids. Germline CDR1 reads SGHRS; CDR2 reads YFSETQ. The V and J ends lost 0 bases and 3 bases, in that order; junction bases with no gene match: 7. Authors' data handling: How many nucleated cells were present was estimated from reference gene primer amplification. Assay: immunoSEQ multiplex PCR; the TCRdb copy retains only in-frame clones and omits some. For V, J and clone size, that table is used; D and trimming come from the DNA. This table holds over 100,000 clones, under 90% found once. V gene TRBV5-1 combines with J gene TRBJ2-3; the match to TRBD2 covers 10 bases. The sample taken for sequencing was peripheral blood. This clonotype was sampled from a woman in her sixties with acute or convalescent COVID-19. This CDR3 is CASSLELAGVRTDTQYF. DNA for the CDR3: TGCGCCAGCAGCTTGGAGCTAGCGGGGGTCAGGACAGATACGCAGTATTTT.